This TCR beta chain was captured by sequencing in a study of blood T cell repertoires in COVID-19. Study details: Specimens from acute and convalescent COVID-19 originated in the United States, Italy and Spain. Nucleic acid was either cDNA or gDNA, and it came from T cells, B-cell-depleted T cells, or PBMCs.

As originally analysed: From reference gene primer amplification, estimates of nucleated cell counts were derived. Some clones are missing from TCRdb's copy, which holds only in-frame ones; the method was immunoSEQ multiplex PCR. V, J and clone size are those of that table, while D and trimming were read from the DNA. Here the sample spans roughly 50,000 clones, around 84% being singletons. With 5 bases clipped from V and 4 bases from J, the junction kept 4 bases outside the gene matches. The CDR3 runs to 14 residues. Germline-derived CDR1 and CDR2 are SGHAT and FQNNGV. This receptor was taken from a human donor in a cohort sampled during active COVID-19. The specimen was peripheral blood. The chain carries TRBV11-2 and TRBJ1-1; 10 bases align to TRBD1. The CDR3 protein is CASSLTGGLTEAFF. In nucleotides, the CDR3 is TGTGCCAGCAGCCTGACAGGGGGCCTCACTGAAGCTTTCTTT.